The 26 T cell receptor beta chains presented below share a single source sample, sequenced in a study of shared clonotypes between healthy human individuals. Measured with immunoSEQ multiplex PCR; TCRdb has only the in-frame clones, and not every one. The sample has hundreds of thousands of clones; 55% to 75% are singletons. The sequenced sample consisted of memory CD4+ T cells sorted from blood. The sample's subset: CD45RA-negative fraction. Receptors were obtained from a woman in her thirties in good health.

This rearrangement joins TRBV18 to TRBJ2-2; 11 nucleotides agree with TRBD2. Germline CDR1 is KGHSH and CDR2 is LQKENI. The CDR3 is 16 amino acids. With V trimmed by 6 bases and J by 3 bases, 6 bases remained unmatched. CDR3 residues: CASSVGLAEDTGELFF. As DNA, the CDR3 is TGTGCCAGCTCGGTGGGACTAGCGGAAGACACCGGGGAGCTGTTTTTT. Full variable domain (rest looked up from reference TRBV18 and TRBJ2-2): NAGVMQNPRHLVRRRGQEARLRCSPMKGHSHVYWYRQLPEEGLKFMVYLQKENIIDESGMPKERFSAEFPKEGPSILRIQQVVRGDSAAYFCASSVGLAEDTGELFFGEGSRLTVL.

In this sample, this clone turned up once. This chain connects TRBV18 to TRBJ1-5; D is unclear. The V gene's germline CDR1 is KGHSH and CDR2 LQKENI. The CDR3 length is 15 residues. V lost 3 bases, J lost 3 bases, and 12 bases lay in between. CDR3: CASSPPGGLNQPQHF. For the CDR3, the DNA is TGTGCCAGCTCACCCCCCGGAGGCCTCAATCAGCCCCAGCATTTT.

The chain carries TRBV18 and TRBJ2-5; 7 bases line up with TRBD1. The length of the CDR3 is 13 residues. Germline-derived CDR1 and CDR2 are KGHSH and LQKENI. Unmatched junction bases numbered 3, after V lost 5 bases and J lost 3 bases. Here the CDR3 reads CASSSGQKETQYF. In DNA form, the CDR3 reads TGTGCCAGCTCATCGGGACAGAAAGAGACCCAGTACTTC. The entire variable domain, with the rest obtained from reference TRBV18 and TRBJ2-5, is as follows: NAGVMQNPRHLVRRRGQEARLRCSPMKGHSHVYWYRQLPEEGLKFMVYLQKENIIDESGMPKERFSAEFPKEGPSILRIQQVVRGDSAAYFCASSSGQKETQYFGPGTRLLVL.

For this clone: With a much larger clone just one base away, this may be a read error. This chain links TRBV2 with TRBJ2-7; 7 nucleotides align to TRBD2. The V and J ends lost 6 bases and 0 bases, in that order; junction bases with no gene match: 2. There are 13 residues in the CDR3. CDR1 and CDR2 from the germline V gene are SNHLY and FYNNEI. The CDR3 bases are TGTGCCAGCAGGCGGGACTACTCCTACGAGCAGTACTTC. Translation: CASRRDYSYEQYF.

In nucleotides, the CDR3 is TGTGCCAGCTCACCCATTTCGACAGGGGGCTACTCTGGAAACACCATATATTTT. It codes for CASSPISTGGYSGNTIYF. V usage is TRBV18 and J usage is TRBJ1-3; 10 bases match TRBD1. Germline V lookup: CDR1 KGHSH, CDR2 LQKENI. The CDR3 contains 18 residues. V trimming: 3 bases; J trimming: 0 bases; junction bases outside the gene matches: 8. The full variable domain, rest sourced from reference TRBV18 and TRBJ1-3, is NAGVMQNPRHLVRRRGQEARLRCSPMKGHSHVYWYRQLPEEGLKFMVYLQKENIIDESGMPKERFSAEFPKEGPSILRIQQVVRGDSAAYFCASSPISTGGYSGNTIYFGEGSWLTVV.

This clone was detected only a few times. The V gene is TRBV30, the J gene TRBJ2-3, with D unclear. V was pared by 0 bases and J by 7 bases, with 8 bases between. The CDR3 is 12 amino acids. Germline lookup yields CDR1 GTSNPN and CDR2 SVGIG (reference sequence). The CDR3: CAWSVGLNTQYF. CDR3 sequence (DNA): TGTGCCTGGAGTGTAGGTCTAAATACGCAGTATTTT.

The chain uses TRBV5-1 and TRBJ2-5, with 12 bases that match TRBD1. Unmatched junction bases numbered 5, after V lost 0 bases and J lost 5 bases. The CDR3 runs to 16 residues. Germline CDR1 and CDR2: SGHRS and YFSETQ. The CDR3 DNA is TGCGCCAGCAGCTTGGAGGGACAGGGGGCTTGGGAGACCCAGTACTTC. Its translation is CASSLEGQGAWETQYF.

The V gene is TRBV30, the J gene TRBJ2-1; 13 bases align to TRBD2. The V gene's germline CDR1 is GTSNPN and CDR2 SVGIG (reference sequence). This CDR3 is built from 15 residues. The V gene end was trimmed by 4 bases and the J gene end by 7 bases; junction bases not matched to a gene: 7. CDR3 DNA: TGTGCCTGGACGCCGAGGGGACTAGCGGGGAATGAGCAGTTCTTC. Translating it yields CAWTPRGLAGNEQFF. The variable domain in full, with the rest retrieved from reference TRBV30 and TRBJ2-1, is SQTIHQWPATLVQPVGSPLSLECTVEGTSNPNLYWYRQAAGRGLQLLFYSVGIGQISSEVPQNLSASRPQDRQFILSSKKLLLSDSGFYLCAWTPRGLAGNEQFFGPGTRLTVL.

The V gene is TRBV5-1, the J gene TRBJ2-1; 9 bases agree with TRBD2. CDR1 and CDR2 from the germline V gene are SGHRS and YFSETQ. This CDR3 is built from 15 residues. Unmatched junction bases numbered 4, after V lost 6 bases and J lost 0 bases. CDR3: CASMREGSSYNEQFF. The DNA for the CDR3 is TGCGCCAGCATGCGGGAGGGAAGCTCCTACAATGAGCAGTTCTTC. The whole variable domain, filled in from reference TRBV5-1 and TRBJ2-1, reads KAGVTQTPRYLIKTRGQQVTLSCSPISGHRSVSWYQQTPGQGLQFLFEYFSETQRNKGNFPGRFSGRQFSNSRSEMNVSTLELGDSALYLCASMREGSSYNEQFFGPGTRLTVL.

The chain carries TRBV28 and TRBJ2-2, with D perhaps matching TRBD1 (6 bases). Germline lookup yields CDR1 MDHEN and CDR2 SYDVKM. The CDR3 is 14 residues long. Trimming pared 5 bases from V and 4 bases from J, leaving 11 bases between. CDR3 loop: CASSTQGFTGELFF. The CDR3 DNA sequence: TGTGCCAGCAGTACACAGGGTTTCACCGGGGAGCTGTTTTTT. Supplemented by reference TRBV28 and TRBJ2-2, the full variable domain reads DVKVTQSSRYLVKRTGEKVFLECVQDMDHENMFWYRQDPGLGLRLIYFSYDVKMKEKGDIPEGYSVSREKKERFSLILESASTNQTSMYLCASSTQGFTGELFFGEGSRLTVL.

Remarks on this clone: At the DNA level, this CDR3 is encoded by other sequences in the same sample as well. The gene calls are TRBV6-1 and TRBJ1-1; no clear D. The V gene's germline CDR1 is MNHNS and CDR2 SASEGT. The CDR3 loop spans 11 amino acids. Trimming removed 8 bases at V and 3 bases at J, with 7 bases between. CDR3 in amino acids: CASLEDTEAFF. The DNA for the CDR3 is TGTGCCAGCTTAGAAGACACTGAAGCTTTCTTT.

This sequence joins TRBV6-1 and TRBJ2-7, with a weak D call TRBD2 (5 bases). V was cut by 3 bases and J by 1 base, with 16 bases left in between. CDR1 MNHNS and CDR2 SASEGT come from the germline V gene. The CDR3 contains 16 residues. The CDR3 loop is CASSERVGDGSYEQYF. In DNA, the CDR3 is TGTGCCAGCAGTGAGAGAGTGGGAGACGGATCCTACGAGCAGTACTTC.

The CDR3 DNA reads as TGTGCCAGCAGTTTGCGTACATTGAACACTGAAGCTTTCTTT. Its protein is CASSLRTLNTEAFF. This chain links TRBV27 with TRBJ1-1; D remains ambiguous. CDR1 is MNHEY, CDR2 SMNVEV, per germline (reference sequence). V lost 3 bases and J lost 0, with 8 bases in between. The CDR3 is 14 amino acids.

This clone was observed a handful of times. This rearrangement joins TRBV4-1 to TRBJ1-5; D is ambiguous. The CDR3 extends over 13 amino acids. From germline, CDR1 is MGHRA and CDR2 YSYEKL. V gave up 1 base and J gave up 6 bases, with 7 bases separating them. CDR3 sequence (DNA): TGCGCCAGCAGCCAAGGGGTAGGTCAGCCCCAGCATTTT. Its protein is CASSQGVGQPQHF.

The chain combines TRBV27 with TRBJ2-7; D is unclear. Germline lookup yields CDR1 MNHEY and CDR2 SMNVEV (reference sequence). The ends were cut back, 7 bases at V and 3 bases at J, with 7 bases in the middle. There are 11 residues in the CDR3. As DNA, the CDR3 is TGTGCCAGCATTGCGATCTACGAGCAGTACTTC. Translation gives CASIAIYEQYF.

Only a few counts were recorded for this clone. This chain links TRBV5-1 with TRBJ1-6; D is perhaps TRBD1 (5 bases). Deletions cut 2 bases from V and 9 bases from J, with 18 bases between. The CDR3 length is 16 residues. CDR1 is SGHRS, CDR2 YFSETQ, per germline. Written as DNA, the CDR3 is TGCGCCAGCAGCTTCCTAGAGGGACGTTCCGGTTCACCCCTCCACTTT. Translated, it gives CASSFLEGRSGSPLHF.

The chain joins TRBV29-1 to TRBJ1-4, with a weak D call TRBD1 (6 bases). The CDR3 contains 13 residues. Germline V gene data show CDR1 as SQVTM and CDR2 as ANQGSEA. With 7 bases removed from V and 2 bases from J, the gap between germline ends came to 11 bases. For the CDR3, the DNA is TGCAGCGCGGGAGGGGGGACTAATGAAAAACTGTTTTTT. Protein sequence: CSAGGGTNEKLFF.

The genes are TRBV4-1 and TRBJ2-2, with unresolved D. Germline assignment: CDR1 MGHRA and CDR2 YSYEKL. The CDR3 length is 15 residues. V gave up 1 base and J gave up 6 bases, with 12 bases separating them. CDR3 loop: CASSQGLKGSGELFF. The CDR3 coding sequence is TGCGCCAGCAGCCAAGGTCTCAAAGGCTCCGGGGAGCTGTTTTTT.

Points on this clone: Other DNA variants within this sample encode the same CDR3. The V and J genes are TRBV27 and TRBJ1-1; unclear D gene. The CDR3 contains 13 residues. CDR1 MNHEY and CDR2 SMNVEV come from the germline V gene (reference sequence). The ends were cut back, 6 bases at V and 0 bases at J, with 8 bases in the middle. CDR3 sequence reads: CASRGVMNTEAFF. The CDR3 bases are TGTGCCAGCAGGGGAGTCATGAACACTGAAGCTTTCTTT.

This clone was recorded a few times. This sequence joins TRBV25-1 and TRBJ2-7; 7 bases align to TRBD1. The length of the CDR3 is 16 residues. V gave up 6 bases and J gave up 0 bases; unmatched junction bases: 11. The germline V gene encodes CDR1 MGHDK and CDR2 SYGVNS. The chain's CDR3 is CASSKGAGGSSYEQYF. The CDR3 coding sequence is TGTGCCAGCAGCAAGGGGGCAGGGGGAAGCTCCTACGAGCAGTACTTC.

The rearrangement uses TRBV28 and TRBJ2-5; 9 bases are shared with TRBD2. The CDR3 has 14 amino acids. V dropped 6 bases and J dropped 3; count of bases not matched to a gene: 5. Germline loops: CDR1 MDHEN, CDR2 SYDVKM. CDR3 DNA sequence: TGTGCCAGCAGCCGTAGCGGGAGTAAAGAGACCCAGTACTTC. As protein: CASSRSGSKETQYF.

The J gene is TRBJ1-1, the V gene TRBV7-9; D is ambiguous. The germline V gene has CDR1 SEHNR and CDR2 FQNEAQ (reference sequence). The CDR3 is made up of 14 amino acids. Trimming stripped 7 bases from V and 0 bases from J, with 12 bases between. For the CDR3, the DNA is TGTGCCAGCACCCCTCGGGGAATGAACACTGAAGCTTTCTTT. Translated: CASTPRGMNTEAFF. The full variable domain, its missing parts supplied by reference TRBV7-9 and TRBJ1-1, is DTGVSQNPRHKITKRGQNVTFRCDPISEHNRLYWYRQTLGQGPEFLTYFQNEAQLEKSRLLSDRFSAERPKGSFSTLEIQRTEQGDSAMYLCASTPRGMNTEAFFGQGTRLTVV.

The chain has TRBV30 and TRBJ2-7, with 10 bases aligning to TRBD2. The CDR3 is 14 residues long. V lost 0 bases, J lost 2 bases, and 1 base stayed unmatched. The germline gives CDR1 GTSNPN, CDR2 SVGIG (reference sequence). CDR3 DNA: TGTGCCTGGAGTGTACTAGCGGGACCCTACGAGCAGTACTTC. Protein product: CAWSVLAGPYEQYF.

The rearrangement joins TRBV11-2 to TRBJ2-1, with 10 bases matching TRBD2. Trimming removed 4 bases from V and 7 bases from J; junction bases left unmatched: 7. The CDR3 is 15 amino acids. The germline V gene has CDR1 SGHAT and CDR2 FQNNGV. CDR3 nucleotides: TGTGCCAGCAGCTCGACTAGCGGGTATGGAAATGAGCAGTTCTTC. Translation: CASSSTSGYGNEQFF.

The V and J genes are TRBV28 and TRBJ2-2; 8 nucleotides line up with TRBD2. This CDR3 is 16 amino acids long. Germline V gene data show CDR1 as MDHEN and CDR2 as SYDVKM. V dropped 2 bases and J dropped 4; count of bases not matched to a gene: 6. The CDR3 DNA is TGTGCCAGCAGTTTAATGAGCGGGGGAGCCACCGGGGAGCTGTTTTTT. Protein: CASSLMSGGATGELFF.

The rearrangement uses TRBV6-1 and TRBJ2-6; TRBD1 is a possible D gene (5 bases). Germline V CDR1 and CDR2: MNHNS, SASEGT. The length of the CDR3 is 16 residues. The ends were cut back, 1 base at V and 2 bases at J, with 9 bases in the middle. CDR3 coding DNA: TGTGCCAGCAGTGAAGAGGAAGGGGCTGGGGCCAACGTCCTGACTTTC. Amino acids: CASSEEEGAGANVLTF.